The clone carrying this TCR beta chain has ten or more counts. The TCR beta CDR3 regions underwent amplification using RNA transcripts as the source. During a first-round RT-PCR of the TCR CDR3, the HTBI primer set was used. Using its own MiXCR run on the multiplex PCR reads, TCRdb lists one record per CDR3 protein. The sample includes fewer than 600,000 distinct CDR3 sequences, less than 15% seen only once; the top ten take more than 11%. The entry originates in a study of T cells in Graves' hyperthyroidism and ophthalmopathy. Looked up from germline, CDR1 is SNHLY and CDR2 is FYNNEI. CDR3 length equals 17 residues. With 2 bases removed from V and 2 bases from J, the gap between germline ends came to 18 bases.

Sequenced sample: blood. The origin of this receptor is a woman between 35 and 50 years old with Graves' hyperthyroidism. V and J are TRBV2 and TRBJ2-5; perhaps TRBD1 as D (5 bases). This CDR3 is CASSESEWGRGQETQYF. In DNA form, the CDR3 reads TGTGCCAGCAGTGAATCGGAGTGGGGCCGTGGGCAAGAGACCCAGTACTTC.